This TCR beta chain was identified during a study of T-cell memory formation after mild COVID-19 (dated by TCRdb to the early 2020s). For the study in its entirety: Most TCR sequence clusters were specific to one of the two donors. T-cell clones expanding and contracting after mild COVID-19 in a couple of donors were tracked by longitudinal TCRalpha and TCRbeta repertoire sequencing. The cohort was made up of two young adult volunteers, one female and one male, who were previously healthy. Overall study results and their limits: Some responding clones were detected in pre-infection memory, suggesting pre-existing cross-reactive memory T cells joined the SARS-CoV-2 response. Contracting CD4+ clones were found mainly in CM and EM memory subsets, while CD8+ clones were enriched in EMRA. Only a couple of mild cases were covered by the study, and larger cohorts that include severe cases with pre-infection samples were considered necessary. SARS-CoV-2 specificity of the second-wave clones peaking on day 37 was not confirmed. Clones that contracted from day 15 to 85 showed balanced CD4/CD8 phenotypes, whereas a second wave of clones that expanded from day 15 to 37 leaned towards CD4+.

Sequencing was carried out with an Illumina NovaSeq 6000. Using 5'RACE with constant-segment primers, TCRalpha and TCRbeta cDNA libraries were constructed, with sample barcodes and unique molecular identifiers added in the process. RNA was extracted from every sample with Trizol reagent. Library amplification was performed in two PCR steps, and a second sample barcode and Illumina TruSeq adapters were introduced in the second step. The libraries were sequenced on an Illumina NovaSeq using 2 x 150 bp paired-end reads. The published analysis was carried out like this. The reads were demultiplexed and collapsed into UMI-guided consensus sequences using migec v1.2.7. Using mixcr v2.1.11, UMI consensuses were aligned to TRA and TRB V and J templates and then assembled into clonotypes. Expanded or contracted clonotypes were those called significant by both edgeR and NoisET, with noise models trained on biological replicates. For edgeR calls, the thresholds were a false discovery rate-adjusted p below 0.01 and a log2 fold-change of 1. PCA with hierarchical clustering of max-normalized trajectories of the 1000 most abundant clonotypes was used as exploratory dynamics analysis. Separately sequenced CD4+ and CD8+ repertoires were used to assign the CD4 or CD8 phenotype of responding clones. TCRdb ran its own pipeline on the public reads, namely fastp trimming at Q25 and MiXCR clone calling, and kept in-frame beta chains. Each entry merges the rows of one CDR3 protein and shows their most common DNA and genes. The V and J calls were determined by TCRdb, not by the authors. This sample holds about 190,000 distinct CDR3 sequences; 10% to 13% were observed only once. Under 3.5% of the sample is held by the ten biggest clonotypes.

Ficoll-Paque density gradient centrifugation was used to isolate PBMCs. As to this clonotype: Its antigen is unknown. Base-call qualities are not available, and no considerably larger clone is one nucleotide away.

This TCR derives from a man between 18 and 29 years old who had mild COVID-19 (a few samples of this study predate the infection). The sample titles of this study are shuffled in the database, so cell type and time point are left out; the donor was told from shared clones. The sample taken for sequencing was PBMCs or a T cell subset sorted from them (not recorded which).

CDR3 reads: CASRLAGGTDTQYF. The DNA sequence follows: TGCGCCAGCAGACTAGCGGGGGGTACAGATACGCAGTATTTT. The chain was built from TRBV10-2 and TRBJ2-3, and TRBD2 aligns with 12 junction nucleotides. V is cut back by 6 bases and J by 3 bases, with 1 base in the junction unmatched. Based on the germline V gene, the CDR1 and CDR2 sequences are WSHSY and SAAADI. Including cysteine and phenylalanine, the CDR3 has 14 amino acids. Just CDR3 DNA is preserved here, 42 bases in frame from base 1.